The present T cell receptor (beta chain) was sequenced within a study of T cell responses to AZD1222 COVID-19 vaccine. TCRdb's table, derived via immunoSEQ multiplex PCR, lists solely in-frame clones and lacks some. The table includes 100,000 to 150,000 clones, around 87% detected once. General observations from the study: Donors were chiefly white British, with a greater number of females, and clonal diversity was perhaps underestimated. No day 14 peak samples; only post-peak repertoires were characterized.

Comment on this clone: Its antigen is not identified.

Germline assignment: CDR1 LNHDA and CDR2 SQIVND (reference sequence). The CDR3 sequence is 13 residues long. Trimming left V 8 bases short and J 0 bases short, with 10 bases between. This clonotype was obtained from an adult in good health. The V and J genes are TRBV19 and TRBJ1-1, with a weak D call TRBD1 (6 bases). Here the sequenced sample was peripheral blood, taken on day 0 of AZD1222 vaccination. In DNA form, the CDR3 reads TGTGCCAGTCAACAGGGAATGAACACTGAAGCTTTCTTT. It is translated as CASQQGMNTEAFF.